The present T cell receptor beta chain was sequenced within a study of blood T cell repertoires in COVID-19. Study details: The origin of the acute and convalescent COVID-19 samples was the United States, Italy and Spain.

The CDR3 length is 16 residues. Per the germline V gene, CDR1 is SGHRS and CDR2 is YFSETQ. Deletions cut 4 bases from V and 5 bases from J, with 20 bases between. Original processing methods: It was from reference gene primer amplification that nucleated cell counts were estimated. Generated by immunoSEQ multiplex PCR, the TCRdb table keeps only in-frame clones and is missing some. The DNA gave D and trimming, while V, J and clone size come from that table. This repertoire shows more than 250,000 clones, around four fifths found once; its top ten account for approximately 1.2%. V gene TRBV5-1 combines with J gene TRBJ2-3; D perhaps matches TRBD2 (6 bases). The sequenced material came from peripheral blood. This clonotype was obtained from a woman in her forties or fifties with acute or convalescent COVID-19. CDR3 nucleotides: TGCGCCAGCAGCCCAGCACTGGTCCAGGGAGGAGATACGCAGTATTTT. Its protein product is CASSPALVQGGDTQYF.